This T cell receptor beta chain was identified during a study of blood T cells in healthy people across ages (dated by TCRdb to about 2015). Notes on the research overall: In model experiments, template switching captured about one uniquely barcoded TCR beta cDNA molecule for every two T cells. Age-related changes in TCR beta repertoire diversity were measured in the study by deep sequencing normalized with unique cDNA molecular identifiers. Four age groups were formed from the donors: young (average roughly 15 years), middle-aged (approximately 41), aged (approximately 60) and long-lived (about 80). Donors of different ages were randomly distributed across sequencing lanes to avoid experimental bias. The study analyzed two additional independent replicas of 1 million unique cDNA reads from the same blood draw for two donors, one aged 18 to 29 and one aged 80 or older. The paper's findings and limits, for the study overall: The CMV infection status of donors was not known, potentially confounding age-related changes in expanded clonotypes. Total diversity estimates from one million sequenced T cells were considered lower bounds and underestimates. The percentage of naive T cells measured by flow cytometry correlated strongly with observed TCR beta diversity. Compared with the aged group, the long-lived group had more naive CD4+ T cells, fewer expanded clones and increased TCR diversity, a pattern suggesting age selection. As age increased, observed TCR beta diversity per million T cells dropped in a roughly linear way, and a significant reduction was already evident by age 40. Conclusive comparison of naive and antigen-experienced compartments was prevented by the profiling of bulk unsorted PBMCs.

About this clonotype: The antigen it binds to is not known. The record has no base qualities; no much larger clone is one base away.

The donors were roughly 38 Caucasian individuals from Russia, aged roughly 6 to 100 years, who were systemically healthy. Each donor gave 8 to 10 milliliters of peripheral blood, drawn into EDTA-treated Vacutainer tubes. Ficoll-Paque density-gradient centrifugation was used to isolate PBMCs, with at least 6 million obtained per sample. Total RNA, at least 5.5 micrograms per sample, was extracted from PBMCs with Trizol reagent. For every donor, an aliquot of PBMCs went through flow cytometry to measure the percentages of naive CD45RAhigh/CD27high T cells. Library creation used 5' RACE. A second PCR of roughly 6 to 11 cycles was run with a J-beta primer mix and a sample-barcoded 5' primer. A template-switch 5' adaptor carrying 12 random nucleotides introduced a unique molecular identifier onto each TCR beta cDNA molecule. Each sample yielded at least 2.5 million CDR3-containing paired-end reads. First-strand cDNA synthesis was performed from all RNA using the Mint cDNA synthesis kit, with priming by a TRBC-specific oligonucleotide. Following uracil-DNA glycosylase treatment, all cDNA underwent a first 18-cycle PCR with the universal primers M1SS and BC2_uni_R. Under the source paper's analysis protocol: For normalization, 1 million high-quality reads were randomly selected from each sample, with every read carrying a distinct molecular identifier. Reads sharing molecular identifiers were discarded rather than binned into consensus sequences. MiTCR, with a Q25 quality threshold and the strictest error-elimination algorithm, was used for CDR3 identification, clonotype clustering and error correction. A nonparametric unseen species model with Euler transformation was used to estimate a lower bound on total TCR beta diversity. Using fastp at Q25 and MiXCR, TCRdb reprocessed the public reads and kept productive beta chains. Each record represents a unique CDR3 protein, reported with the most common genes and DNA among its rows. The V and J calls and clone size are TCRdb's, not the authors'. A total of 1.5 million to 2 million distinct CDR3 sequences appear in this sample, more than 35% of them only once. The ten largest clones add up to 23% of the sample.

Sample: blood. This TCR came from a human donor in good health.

In nucleotides, the sequence is TGTGCTAGTGGTTTTAGTACGAGGGACACGATGAACACTGAAGCTTTCTTT. It specifies CASGFSTRDTMNTEAFF. Recombination joined TRBV12-5 with TRBJ1-1; TRBD1 might be the D gene, on 6 matching bases. Sequences LGHNT (CDR1) and FRNRAP (CDR2) are obtained from the germline V gene. From the cysteine up to the phenylalanine, the CDR3 has a length of 17 residues. This entry keeps only the CDR3 DNA: 51 bases, framed from base 1. V sheds 3 bases and J sheds 0 bases, leaving 17 bases between their ends.